The rows below give T cell receptor beta chains drawn from one sample of a study of cytomegalovirus exposure and HLA in healthy donors. Here immunoSEQ multiplex PCR was the method, and the copy in TCRdb shows in-frame clones only, minus some. Altogether 75,000 to 90,000 clones are present, around 77% being singletons, with the ten largest covering about 3.1%. Source material: PBMCs. These receptors were taken from a man aged 45-65 years in good health and CMV-seronegative. Both conserved end residues are trimmed from each CDR3.

cdr3_length: 14
v_call: TRBV27
j_call: TRBJ1-6
cdr3_aa: ASSLSGGSYNSPLH

cdr3_length: 11
v_call: TRBV19
j_call: TRBJ1-2
cdr3_aa: ASNRRANYGYT

cdr3_length: 13
v_call: TRBV7-9
j_call: TRBJ1-4
cdr3_aa: ASSLGAGTNEKLF

cdr3_length: 10
v_call: TRBV11-3
j_call: TRBJ2-7
cdr3_aa: ASNSDFGEQY

cdr3_length: 12
v_call: TRBV5-6
j_call: TRBJ1-2
cdr3_aa: ASSAGTGGYGYT

cdr3_length: 14
v_call: TRBV15
j_call: TRBJ1-1
cdr3_aa: ATRQGTAQGNTEAF

cdr3_length: 15
v_call: TRBV6-1
j_call: TRBJ2-7
cdr3_aa: ASSEMKPGTGAYEQY

cdr3_length: 13
v_call: TRBV18
j_call: TRBJ1-2
cdr3_aa: ASSPDSIRRGGYT

cdr3_length: 11
v_call: TRBV6-6
j_call: TRBJ1-5
cdr3_aa: ASSQGYVQPQH

cdr3_length: 13
v_call: TRBV6-1
j_call: TRBJ2-7
cdr3_aa: ASSEEQVGLYEQY

cdr3_length: 14
v_call: TRBV15
j_call: TRBJ1-4
cdr3_aa: ATSRDARATNEKLF

cdr3_length: 12
v_call: TRBV5-4
j_call: TRBJ2-1
cdr3_aa: ASSLDATVNEQF

cdr3_length: 10
v_call: TRBV27
j_call: TRBJ2-2
cdr3_aa: ASSSNTGELF

cdr3_length: 11
v_call: TRBV7-6
j_call: TRBJ2-7
cdr3_aa: ASSSRTGGEQY

cdr3_length: 13
v_call: TRBV7-6
j_call: .
cdr3_aa: ASSLEDRASYEQY

cdr3_length: 12
v_call: TRBV7-9
j_call: TRBJ2-1
cdr3_aa: ASSLGGGSSEQF

cdr3_length: 12
v_call: TRBV18
j_call: TRBJ2-7
cdr3_aa: ASSPIGQGYEQY

cdr3_length: 9
v_call: TRBV20-1
j_call: TRBJ2-5
cdr3_aa: SAQLRETQY

cdr3_length: 16
v_call: TRBV6-1
j_call: TRBJ1-1
cdr3_aa: ASSERGMAAYMNTEAF

cdr3_length: 13
v_call: TRBV5-1
j_call: TRBJ2-2
cdr3_aa: ASSLARGNTGELF

cdr3_length: 10
v_call: TRBV19
j_call: TRBJ1-2
cdr3_aa: ASTDRNYGYT

cdr3_length: 10
v_call: TRBV29-1
j_call: TRBJ1-3
cdr3_aa: SAVSSGNTIY

cdr3_length: 14
v_call: TRBV7-9
j_call: TRBJ2-1
cdr3_aa: ASSPGSTITYNEQF

cdr3_length: 14
v_call: TRBV11-2
j_call: TRBJ2-3
cdr3_aa: ASARGEGGLIDTQY

cdr3_length: 16
v_call: TRBV1
j_call: TRBJ1-5
cdr3_aa: TSSQFPGQGSRNQPQH

cdr3_length: 12
v_call: TRBV9
j_call: TRBJ2-7
cdr3_aa: ASSGGTASYEQY

cdr3_length: 14
v_call: TRBV7-3
j_call: TRBJ2-1
cdr3_aa: ASSPDASGGYNEQF

cdr3_length: 14
v_call: TRBV10-3
j_call: TRBJ2-2
cdr3_aa: AISPTGTTNTGELF

cdr3_length: 12
v_call: TRBV6-5
j_call: TRBJ2-4
cdr3_aa: ASSPGGSKNIQY

cdr3_length: 13
v_call: TRBV10-3
j_call: TRBJ2-2
cdr3_aa: AINRNGVNTGELF

cdr3_length: 11
v_call: TRBV19
j_call: TRBJ1-2
cdr3_aa: ASSRGQPYGYT

cdr3_length: 12
v_call: TRBV11-2
j_call: TRBJ2-4
cdr3_aa: ASSLYTSGYIQY

cdr3_length: 13
v_call: TRBV18
j_call: TRBJ1-4
cdr3_aa: ASSPINRGGEKLF

cdr3_length: 12
v_call: TRBV7-9
j_call: TRBJ1-4
cdr3_aa: ASSPDRGNEKLF

cdr3_length: 15
v_call: TRBV18
j_call: TRBJ2-4
cdr3_aa: ASSATGGGTAKNIQY

cdr3_length: 14
v_call: TRBV19
j_call: TRBJ2-6
cdr3_aa: ASSPGQVAGANVLT

cdr3_length: 14
v_call: TRBV7-2
j_call: TRBJ2-7
cdr3_aa: ASSLVVGWSSYEQY

cdr3_length: 11
v_call: TRBV10-3
j_call: TRBJ2-1
cdr3_aa: ATGTSVQDEQF